The 8 T cell receptor beta chains below all came from one sample that was sequenced in a study of T-cell memory formation after mild COVID-19. MiXCR, applied by TCRdb to the 5' RACE reads, yields one record per CDR3 protein. The sample lists about 560,000 distinct CDR3 sequences, roughly 20% occurring once. The specimen sequenced was PBMCs or a T cell subset sorted from them (not recorded which). These receptors came from an adult woman who had mild COVID-19 (a few samples of this study predate the infection). Cell type and time point are not known.

This rearrangement joins TRBV3-1 to TRBJ2-7; 7 bases line up with TRBD1. The CDR3 extends over 16 amino acids. Germline V gene sequence: CDR1 LGHDT, CDR2 YNNKEL (reference sequence). V gave up 1 base and J gave up 2 bases; unmatched junction bases: 8. The CDR3 nucleotides read TGTGCCAGCAGCCAAGTTGGACAGGCAAATCCCTACGAGCAGTACTTC. It codes for CASSQVGQANPYEQYF.

A few counts support this clonotype. This chain uses TRBV11-3 with TRBJ2-1, with TRBD1 identical over 8 bases. CDR3 length: 14 residues. The ends lost 8 bases at V and 4 bases at J; junction bases unmatched: 7. In germline, CDR1 is SGHNT, CDR2 YENEEA. The CDR3, as DNA: TGTGCCAGCGCGGACAGGGTGGGATACAATGAGCAGTTCTTC. Translating it yields CASADRVGYNEQFF.

The rearrangement links TRBV29-1 to TRBJ1-2; TRBD1 might be the D (5 bases). The CDR3 spans 14 residues. Trimming pared 6 bases from V and 4 bases from J, leaving 18 bases between. Germline assignment: CDR1 SQVTM and CDR2 ANQGSEA. The CDR3 DNA is TGCAGCGTGAGGGGCGGGGGTGAGACCTATGGCTACACCTTC. Translated, it gives CSVRGGGETYGYTF.

Comment on this clonotype: This may be a read error: a much more frequent sequence differs by one nucleotide. V is TRBV12-3 or TRBV12-4 and J is TRBJ1-1; D uncertain. The CDR3 is 12 amino acids. V lost 3 bases, J lost 3 bases, and 5 bases lay in between. In DNA form, the CDR3 reads TGTGCCAGCAGTTTGTGGGACACTGAAGCTTTCTTT. This sequence encodes CASSLWDTEAFF.

The CDR3 loop reads CASSSGQYTDTQYF. In DNA, the CDR3 is TGCGCCAGCAGCTCGGGACAGTACACAGATACGCAGTATTTT. J is TRBJ2-3 and V is TRBV5-1; the match to TRBD1 covers 7 bases. The CDR3 length is 14 residues. The J segment lost 2 bases and the V segment lost 3 bases, leaving 3 bases of the junction unmatched. Germline V gene sequence: CDR1 SGHRS, CDR2 YFSETQ.

The rearrangement links TRBV7-9 to TRBJ2-7, with TRBD1 matching over 11 bases. CDR3 length: 13 amino acids. Trimming cost V 5 bases and J 7 bases; bases outside gene matches: 4. Looked up from germline, CDR1 is SEHNR and CDR2 is FQNEAQ (reference sequence). CDR3 DNA sequence: TGTGCCAGCAGCCCGGACAGGGGGCAAGAGCAGTACTTC. This codes for CASSPDRGQEQYF.

The genes are TRBV29-1 and TRBJ2-1, with 8 nucleotides matching TRBD1. The CDR3 runs 16 residues. Looked up from germline, CDR1 is SQVTM and CDR2 is ANQGSEA. With 3 bases clipped from V and 9 bases from J, the junction kept 16 bases outside the gene matches. CDR3 nucleotide sequence: TGCAGCGTTGATTTAGGAGGACAGGGATTAGGAGGTGAGCAGTTCTTC. Translated: CSVDLGGQGLGGEQFF.

This clonotype was seen a handful of times. The V gene is TRBV5-1, the J gene TRBJ1-1; unclear D gene. V was shortened by 4 bases and J by 3 bases, with 16 bases between the two germline ends. Germline CDR1 SGHRS, CDR2 YFSETQ. CDR3 length: 15 residues. The CDR3 reads CASSGVEVSDTEAFF. The CDR3 bases are TGCGCCAGCAGCGGGGTCGAGGTGTCGGACACTGAAGCTTTCTTT.